Listed here is a single TCR beta chain. The sample originates from a study of long-term antiretroviral therapy in people with HIV. Study context: Specimens dating back about a decade before the 2015 immediate-ART recommendation are the oldest included.

Runs used v3.0 of the immunoSEQ assay and were done at survey level. Produced via immunoSEQ multiplex PCR; TCRdb's table is partial and in-frame only. The sample shows over 30,000 clones, roughly four fifths of them seen only once. The cryopreserved samples used held roughly 0.95-10 million PBMC prior to extraction of DNA. J was trimmed by 3 bases and V by 2 bases; bases with no gene match: 8. Per the germline V gene, CDR1 is SGHVS and CDR2 is FNYEAQ. The CDR3 extends over 16 amino acids. The source material was unsorted PBMCs, sampled 1 year after starting antiretroviral therapy. The rearrangement uses TRBV7-6 and TRBJ1-1; 8 bases fit TRBD1. The receptor comes from a man aged 18 to 30 with HIV. As DNA, the CDR3 is TGTGCCAGCAGCTTACTTCGGACACAGGGGGACACTGAAGCTTTCTTT. It encodes CASSLLRTQGDTEAFF.